One and the same sample provided the 12 T cell receptor beta chains below, sequenced in a study of OX40 agonist ivuxolimab in advanced cancers. TCRdb keeps only in-frame clones here, not all; method: immunoSEQ multiplex PCR. The sample holds roughly 86,000 clones, roughly 92% seen once. The specimen comprised CD4+ or CD8+ T cells sorted from blood, sampled in a trial of the OX40 agonist ivuxolimab. These receptors were obtained from an adult with an advanced solid tumor such as melanoma, head and neck, liver or kidney cancer.

The V gene is TRBV4-1, the J gene TRBJ2-1, with TRBD1 identical over 7 bases. Trimming removed 5 bases from V and 0 bases from J; junction bases left unmatched: 7. Germline V gene sequence: CDR1 MGHRA, CDR2 YSYEKL. The CDR3 has 16 amino acids. The DNA for the CDR3 is TGCGCCAGCAGCAACAGCCGACAGGGCTCCTACAATGAGCAGTTCTTC. Its translation: CASSNSRQGSYNEQFF.

CDR3 coding DNA: TGTGCCTGGAGGACCGGGACAGGGAACAATTCACCCCTCCACTTT. It yields the protein CAWRTGTGNNSPLHF. The chain joins TRBV30 to TRBJ1-6; TRBD1 matches 9 bases. V was pared by 3 bases and J by 7 bases, with 7 bases of the junction left unmatched. This CDR3 region has 15 residues. Germline CDR1 GTSNPN, CDR2 SVGIG (reference sequence).

This chain connects TRBV21-1 to TRBJ2-1; the table's D call, TRBD2, has no DNA check behind it. TRBV21-1 is a pseudogene. The CDR3 contains 14 residues. The DNA of the CDR3 is TGTGCCAGCAGCCGGGGGGACCACTACAATGAGCAGTTCTTC. This sequence encodes CASSRGDHYNEQFF.

V gene TRBV7-2 combines with J gene TRBJ1-1; no definite D call. Trimming removed 6 bases at V and 0 bases at J, with 17 bases between. The CDR3 has 16 residues. Germline values: CDR1 SGHTA, CDR2 FQGNSA. The CDR3 reads CASRYSRAGMNTEAFF. The CDR3 region has the DNA TGTGCCAGCAGATACTCGAGGGCTGGGATGAACACTGAAGCTTTCTTT. Together with reference TRBV7-2 and TRBJ1-1, the CDR3 gives the full variable domain: GAGVSQSPSNKVTEKGKDVELRCDPISGHTALYWYRQSLGQGLEFLIYFQGNSAPDKSGLPSDRFSAERTGGSVSTLTIQRTQQEDSAVYLCASRYSRAGMNTEAFFGQGTRLTVV.

The rearrangement joins TRBV2 to TRBJ2-5; 7 bases align to TRBD1. CDR3 length equals 13 residues. V dropped 8 bases and J dropped 1; count of bases not matched to a gene: 4. CDR1 is SNHLY, CDR2 FYNNEI, per germline. For the CDR3, the DNA is TGTGCCAGCGTACAGGGGATCCAAGAGACCCAGTACTTC. Its translation is CASVQGIQETQYF.

This clone showed up just once. The chain couples TRBV6-1 to TRBJ2-1; D unclear. The ends were cut back, 2 bases at V and 15 bases at J, with 11 bases in the middle. The CDR3 is 11 amino acids. Germline assignment: CDR1 MNHNS and CDR2 SASEGT. This CDR3 reads CASSERVFGFF. In DNA form, the CDR3 reads TGTGCCAGCAGTGAACGGGTATTTGGGTTCTTC.

This sequence joins TRBV7-2 and TRBJ2-2; D not resolved. Trimming cost V 5 bases and J 7 bases, with 14 bases left between them. The CDR3 contains 14 residues. The germline V gene has CDR1 SGHTA and CDR2 FQGNSA. The CDR3 sequence is CASSPNLLGGELFF. CDR3 nucleotide sequence: TGTGCCAGCAGCCCTAATTTACTCGGCGGGGAGCTGTTTTTT.

CDR3 in amino acids: CASSIVIPGELFF. The CDR3 DNA is TGTGCCAGTAGTATAGTTATCCCCGGGGAGCTGTTTTTT. The rearrangement uses TRBV19 and TRBJ2-2; D uncertain. V was pared by 1 base and J by 6 bases, with 6 bases between. The CDR3 extends over 13 amino acids. Germline-derived CDR1 and CDR2 are LNHDA and SQIVND (reference sequence).

This clone was recorded only once. The rearrangement uses TRBV18 and TRBJ2-5; D is unclear. The J call is doubtful: the DNA matches TRBJ2-7 better. This CDR3 comprises 13 residues. CDR1 KGHSH and CDR2 LQKENI come from the germline V gene. The CDR3 nucleotides are TGTGCCAGCTCACCTTCTCAGGACTACGAGCAGTACTTC. Protein: CASSPSQDYEQYF.

This clone was detected only once. This rearrangement joins TRBV30 to TRBJ1-2; possible D gene TRBD1, 5 bases. The CDR3 consists of 8 residues. The germline CDR1 and CDR2 sequences are GTSNPN and SVGIG (reference sequence). V dropped 7 bases and J dropped 12 bases, with 9 bases sitting between them. The CDR3 region has the DNA TGTGCCTCGACAGCTGACACCTTC. Its translation: CASTADTF.

This clone was counted a few times. This chain links TRBV30 with TRBJ2-7, with TRBD1 matching over 8 bases. This CDR3 has 17 amino acids. The junction had 12 bases not matched to a gene; V was cut back by 0 bases and J by 2 bases. Germline V lookup: CDR1 GTSNPN, CDR2 SVGIG (reference sequence). DNA of the CDR3: TGTGCCTGGAGTGTACGCCGTGCGGGACAGGCAACCTACGAGCAGTACTTC. It specifies CAWSVRRAGQATYEQYF.

This chain links TRBV30 with TRBJ1-5, with D tentatively TRBD1 (5 bases). The V end lost 2 bases, the J end lost 5 bases, and 10 bases lay between the germline ends. The CDR3 is 13 residues long. Germline CDR1 reads GTSNPN; CDR2 reads SVGIG (reference sequence). The CDR3 coding sequence is TGTGCCTGGAGTAGCAGGGTGGATCAGCCCCAGCATTTT. Residues: CAWSSRVDQPQHF.